Sequencing of this T cell receptor beta chain was carried out in a study of T cell changes during pregnancy in multiple sclerosis. TCRdb's table, derived via immunoSEQ multiplex PCR, lists solely in-frame clones and lacks some. Here the sample spans tens of thousands of clones, 80% to 95% being singletons. V was shortened by 4 bases and J by 9 bases, with 16 bases between the two germline ends. Per the germline V gene, CDR1 is SGHTA and CDR2 is FQGTGA. The CDR3 is made up of 14 amino acids. Sequencing used CD4+ T cells from peripheral blood mononuclear cells, obtained in the third trimester of pregnancy. The J gene is TRBJ2-1, the V gene TRBV7-3, with D perhaps TRBD2 (7 bases). The source of this sequence is a female donor in good health, enrolled as a control in a pregnancy study. CDR3 bases: TGTGCCAGCAGCTCCCCCCTCCGGGGGGCTGAGCAGTTCTTC. Amino acids: CASSSPLRGAEQFF.